These 6 T cell receptor beta chains share one sample of origin, sequenced in a study of radiotherapy plus CTLA-4 blockade in lung cancer. The repertoire was sequenced with immunoSEQ multiplex PCR; TCRdb's copy has only in-frame clones and lacks some. In the table there are under 65,000 clones, about four fifths of which are singletons. Source: peripheral blood, taken from a patient treated with radiotherapy plus ipilimumab. The receptors shown here come from a human donor with non-small cell lung cancer who had a complete response to radiotherapy plus ipilimumab.

The V and J genes are TRBV28 and TRBJ1-2, with TRBD1 identical over 10 bases. The V gene end was trimmed by 3 bases and the J gene end by 2 bases; junction bases not matched to a gene: 0. Germline values: CDR1 MDHEN, CDR2 SYDVKM. CDR3 size: 14 residues. CDR3 amino acids: CASSLGQGNYGYTF. The CDR3 DNA reads as TGTGCCAGCAGTTTGGGACAGGGGAACTATGGCTACACCTTC.

This chain uses TRBV4-3 with TRBJ1-1; no firm D call. The germline V and J ends were trimmed by 1 base and 1 base, with 7 bases remaining between them. The CDR3 runs 14 residues. Germline CDR1 and CDR2: LGHNA and YSLEER. CDR3 loop: CASSQAGKNTEAFF. CDR3 bases: TGCGCCAGCAGCCAAGCCGGGAAGAACACTGAAGCTTTCTTT.

This clone has a handful of counts. The chain combines TRBV7-2 with TRBJ1-2; unclear D gene. The V and J ends lost 4 bases and 2 bases respectively, with 8 bases between them. CDR1 and CDR2 (germline): SGHTA, FQGNSA. This CDR3 comprises 13 residues. CDR3 in amino acids: CASSSDMNYGYTF. The CDR3 bases are TGTGCCAGCAGCTCCGACATGAACTATGGCTACACCTTC.

The CDR3: CASIGGGNIQYF. The CDR3 nucleotides are TGTGCCAGCATCGGCGGGGGGAACATTCAGTACTTC. J is TRBJ2-4 and V is TRBV6-5; the match to TRBD2 covers 8 bases. J was trimmed by 7 bases and V by 7 bases; bases with no gene match: 3. Germline lookup yields CDR1 MNHEY and CDR2 SVGAGI. The CDR3 is 12 amino acids.

This chain connects TRBV5-1 to TRBJ2-5; D is perhaps TRBD1 (6 bases). The CDR3 is made up of 15 amino acids. CDR1 and CDR2 (germline): SGHRS, YFSETQ. V shed 4 bases and J shed 1 base, with 14 bases lying between them. CDR3 bases: TGCGCCAGCAGCAACAGGGCAGGCGTCCAAGAGACCCAGTACTTC. Its protein product is CASSNRAGVQETQYF.

By frequency in the sample, this clone is medium-sized. This rearrangement joins TRBV10-3 to TRBJ1-2, with D perhaps matching TRBD1 (5 bases). V was clipped by 2 bases and J by 6 bases, with 7 bases between them. From germline, CDR1 is ENHRY and CDR2 SYGVKD. This CDR3 spans 12 amino acids. CDR3 in DNA: TGTGCCATCAGTGAGAACAGGAATGGCTACACCTTC. Amino acids: CAISENRNGYTF.